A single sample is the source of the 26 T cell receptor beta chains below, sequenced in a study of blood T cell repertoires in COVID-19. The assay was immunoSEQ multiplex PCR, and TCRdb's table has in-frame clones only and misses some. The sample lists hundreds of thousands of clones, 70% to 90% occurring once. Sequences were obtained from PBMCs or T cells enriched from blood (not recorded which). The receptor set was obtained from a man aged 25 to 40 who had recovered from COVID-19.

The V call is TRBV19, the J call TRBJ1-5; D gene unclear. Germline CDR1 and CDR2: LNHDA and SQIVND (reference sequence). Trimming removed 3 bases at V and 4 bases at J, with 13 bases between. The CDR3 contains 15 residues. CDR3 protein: CASSMFVQVNQPQHF. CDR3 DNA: TGTGCCAGTAGTATGTTCGTTCAGGTTAATCAGCCCCAGCATTTT.

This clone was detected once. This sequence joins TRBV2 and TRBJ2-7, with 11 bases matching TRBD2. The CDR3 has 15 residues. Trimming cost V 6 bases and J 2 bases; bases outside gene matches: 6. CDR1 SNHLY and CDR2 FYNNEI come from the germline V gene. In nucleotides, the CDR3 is TGTGCCAGCAGGTATACTAGCGGGGGAACCTACGAGCAGTACTTC. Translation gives CASRYTSGGTYEQYF.

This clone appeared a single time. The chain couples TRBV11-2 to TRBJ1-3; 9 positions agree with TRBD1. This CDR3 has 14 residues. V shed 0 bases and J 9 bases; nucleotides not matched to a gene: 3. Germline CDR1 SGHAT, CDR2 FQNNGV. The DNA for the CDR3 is TGTGCCAGCAGCTTAGAACTGACAGGGGGCACCATATATTTT. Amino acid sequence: CASSLELTGGTIYF.

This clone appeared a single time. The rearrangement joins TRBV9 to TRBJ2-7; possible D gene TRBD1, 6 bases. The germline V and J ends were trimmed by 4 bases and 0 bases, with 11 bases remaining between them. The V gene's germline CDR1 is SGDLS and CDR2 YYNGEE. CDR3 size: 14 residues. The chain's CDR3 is CASSRDMNSYEQYF. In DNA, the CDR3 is TGTGCCAGCAGCCGGGACATGAACTCCTACGAGCAGTACTTC. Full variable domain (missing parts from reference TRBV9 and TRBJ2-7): DSGVTQTPKHLITATGQRVTLRCSPRSGDLSVYWYQQSLDQGLQFLIQYYNGEERAKGNILERFSAQQFPDLHSELNLSSLELGDSALYFCASSRDMNSYEQYFGPGTRLTVT.

CDR3 sequence (DNA): TGTGCCAGCAGCCAATCAAGGACAGGAGGCGAGCAGTACTTC. This gives the protein CASSQSRTGGEQYF. J is TRBJ2-7 and V is TRBV16, with TRBD1 identical over 7 bases. V trimming: 0 bases; J trimming: 6 bases; junction bases outside the gene matches: 5. This CDR3 is built from 14 residues. Germline V CDR1 and CDR2: KGHSY, FQNENV.

DNA of the CDR3: TGTGCCAGCAGCTTAACCAGGACAGGGGTCCTCAATCAGCCCCAGCATTTT. It is translated as CASSLTRTGVLNQPQHF. The chain couples TRBV7-9 to TRBJ1-5; 9 bases align to TRBD1. Trimming at V came to 2 bases and at J to 3 bases, leaving 8 bases not matched to a gene. CDR1 and CDR2 from the germline V gene are SEHNR and FQNEAQ (reference sequence). There are 17 residues in the CDR3.

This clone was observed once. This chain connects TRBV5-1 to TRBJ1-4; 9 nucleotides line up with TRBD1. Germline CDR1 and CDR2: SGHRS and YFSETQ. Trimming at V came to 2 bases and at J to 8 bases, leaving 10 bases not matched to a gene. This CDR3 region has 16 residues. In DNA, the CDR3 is TGCGCCAGCAGCTTACAGCCGGGACAGGGTGGAGAAAAACTGTTTTTT. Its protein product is CASSLQPGQGGEKLFF.

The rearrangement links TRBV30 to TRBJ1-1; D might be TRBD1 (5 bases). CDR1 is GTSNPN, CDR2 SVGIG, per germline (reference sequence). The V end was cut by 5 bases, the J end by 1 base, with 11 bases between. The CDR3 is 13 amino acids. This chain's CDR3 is CAWQYQGNTEAFF. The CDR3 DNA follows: TGTGCCTGGCAATATCAGGGGAACACTGAAGCTTTCTTT. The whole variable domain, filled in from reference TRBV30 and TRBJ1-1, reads SQTIHQWPATLVQPVGSPLSLECTVEGTSNPNLYWYRQAAGRGLQLLFYSVGIGQISSEVPQNLSASRPQDRQFILSSKKLLLSDSGFYLCAWQYQGNTEAFFGQGTRLTVV.

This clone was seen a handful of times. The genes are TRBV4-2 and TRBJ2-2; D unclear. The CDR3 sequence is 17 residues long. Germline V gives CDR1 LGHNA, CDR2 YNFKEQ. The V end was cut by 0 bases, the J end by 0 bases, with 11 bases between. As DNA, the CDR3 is TGTGCCAGCAGCCAAGATAGGATGCAGGCGAACACCGGGGAGCTGTTTTTT. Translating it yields CASSQDRMQANTGELFF.

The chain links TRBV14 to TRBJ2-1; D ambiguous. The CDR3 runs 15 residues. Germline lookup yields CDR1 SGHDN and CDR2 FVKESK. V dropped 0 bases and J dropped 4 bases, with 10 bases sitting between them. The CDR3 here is CASSQDWPRYNEQFF. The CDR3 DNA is TGTGCCAGCAGCCAAGATTGGCCTAGGTACAATGAGCAGTTCTTC.

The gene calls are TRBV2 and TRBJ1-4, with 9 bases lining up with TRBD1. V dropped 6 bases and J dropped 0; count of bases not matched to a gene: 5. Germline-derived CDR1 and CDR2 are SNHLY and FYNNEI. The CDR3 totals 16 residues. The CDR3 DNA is TGTGCCAGCAGCAACCGGGACAGGGCAACTAATGAAAAACTGTTTTTT. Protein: CASSNRDRATNEKLFF.

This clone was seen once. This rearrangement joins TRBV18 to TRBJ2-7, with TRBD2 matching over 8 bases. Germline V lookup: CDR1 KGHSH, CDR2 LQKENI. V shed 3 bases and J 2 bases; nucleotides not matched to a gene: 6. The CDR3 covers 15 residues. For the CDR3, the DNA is TGTGCCAGCTCACCCCGGGAGGGCAGTACCTACGAGCAGTACTTC. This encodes CASSPREGSTYEQYF.

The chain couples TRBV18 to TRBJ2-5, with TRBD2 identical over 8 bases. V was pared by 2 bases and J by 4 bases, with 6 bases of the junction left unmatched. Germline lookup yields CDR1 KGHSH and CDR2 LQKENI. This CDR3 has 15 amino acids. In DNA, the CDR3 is TGTGCCAGCTCACCATCTGGCGGGGGGCTAGAGACCCAGTACTTC. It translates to CASSPSGGGLETQYF.

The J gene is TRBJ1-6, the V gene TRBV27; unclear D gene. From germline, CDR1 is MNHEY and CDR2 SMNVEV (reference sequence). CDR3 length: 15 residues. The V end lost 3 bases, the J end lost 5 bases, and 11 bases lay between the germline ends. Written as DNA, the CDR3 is TGTGCCAGCAGTTTGGAAAACGGGAATAATTCACCCCTCCACTTT. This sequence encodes CASSLENGNNSPLHF.

CDR3 sequence (DNA): TGTGCCAGCTCACCTGAAGGACTAGCGGTTAGCGAGCAGTACTTC. Translated: CASSPEGLAVSEQYF. The V gene is TRBV18, the J gene TRBJ2-7; 10 bases agree with TRBD2. This CDR3 is built from 15 residues. V shed 3 bases and J 6 bases; nucleotides not matched to a gene: 8. Germline loops: CDR1 KGHSH, CDR2 LQKENI. The whole variable domain, filled in from reference TRBV18 and TRBJ2-7, reads NAGVMQNPRHLVRRRGQEARLRCSPMKGHSHVYWYRQLPEEGLKFMVYLQKENIIDESGMPKERFSAEFPKEGPSILRIQQVVRGDSAAYFCASSPEGLAVSEQYFGPGTRLTVT.

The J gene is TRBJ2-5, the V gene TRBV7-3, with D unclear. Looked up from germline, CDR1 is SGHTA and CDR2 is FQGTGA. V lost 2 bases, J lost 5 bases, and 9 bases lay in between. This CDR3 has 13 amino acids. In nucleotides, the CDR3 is TGTGCCAGCAGCTTATACTCTGAGGAGACCCAGTACTTC. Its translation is CASSLYSEETQYF.

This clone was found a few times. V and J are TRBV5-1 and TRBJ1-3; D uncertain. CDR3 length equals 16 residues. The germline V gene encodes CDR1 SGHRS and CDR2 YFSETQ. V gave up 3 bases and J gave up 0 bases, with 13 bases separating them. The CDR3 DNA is TGCGCCAGCAGCTCCGGGGATGCCTCCTCTGGAAACACCATATATTTT. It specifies CASSSGDASSGNTIYF.

CDR3 protein: CASTPALGLRNSPLHF. The CDR3 region has the DNA TGTGCCAGCACCCCCGCTTTGGGACTCCGAAATTCACCCCTCCACTTT. The genes are TRBV27 and TRBJ1-6; tentatively, D is TRBD1 (5 bases). Germline V CDR1 and CDR2: MNHEY, SMNVEV (reference sequence). Trimming pared 7 bases from V and 7 bases from J, leaving 20 bases between. CDR3 size: 16 residues.

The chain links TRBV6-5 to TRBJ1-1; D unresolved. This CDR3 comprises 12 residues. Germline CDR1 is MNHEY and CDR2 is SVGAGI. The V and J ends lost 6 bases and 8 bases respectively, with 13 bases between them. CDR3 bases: TGTGCCAGCAGCTCGCCAGGATACGAAGCTTTCTTT. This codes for CASSSPGYEAFF.

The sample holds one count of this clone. The DNA of the CDR3 is TGTGCCAGCAGCGCTCAACAGCGGGGGGCCAATGTGGATACGCAGTATTTT. Amino acids: CASSAQQRGANVDTQYF. The chain carries TRBV9 and TRBJ2-3; 9 bases align to TRBD2. The CDR3 has 17 residues. With V trimmed by 3 bases and J by 6 bases, 14 bases remained unmatched. CDR1 SGDLS and CDR2 YYNGEE come from the germline V gene.

Here the CDR3 DNA reads TGTGCCAGCAGCCACCCATTGACAGGGGGCGCCGATACGCAGTATTTT. The encoded protein is CASSHPLTGGADTQYF. The chain uses TRBV7-8 and TRBJ2-3; 10 nucleotides align to TRBD1. The CDR3 is 16 amino acids. Germline CDR1 SGHVS, CDR2 FQNEAQ. V lost 5 bases to trimming and J lost 6 bases; unmatched junction nucleotides: 11.

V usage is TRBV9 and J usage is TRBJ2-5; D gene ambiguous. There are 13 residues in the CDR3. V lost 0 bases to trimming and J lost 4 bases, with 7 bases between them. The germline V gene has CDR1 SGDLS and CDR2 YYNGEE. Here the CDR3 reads CASSVAGGETQYF. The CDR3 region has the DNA TGTGCCAGCAGCGTAGCCGGCGGAGAGACCCAGTACTTC.

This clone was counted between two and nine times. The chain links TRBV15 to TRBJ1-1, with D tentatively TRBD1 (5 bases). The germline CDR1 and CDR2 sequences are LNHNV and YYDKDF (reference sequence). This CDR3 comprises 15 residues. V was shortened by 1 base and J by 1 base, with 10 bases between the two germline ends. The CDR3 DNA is TGTGCCACCAGCAGAGTTGCCAGGGCGAACACTGAAGCTTTCTTT. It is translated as CATSRVARANTEAFF.

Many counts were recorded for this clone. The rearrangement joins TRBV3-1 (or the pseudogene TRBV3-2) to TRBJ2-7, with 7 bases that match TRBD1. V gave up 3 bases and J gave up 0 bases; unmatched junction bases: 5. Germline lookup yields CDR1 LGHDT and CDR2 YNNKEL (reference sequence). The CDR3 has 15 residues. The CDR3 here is CASSHYDRVSYEQYF. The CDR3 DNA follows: TGTGCCAGCAGCCACTACGACAGGGTCTCCTACGAGCAGTACTTC.

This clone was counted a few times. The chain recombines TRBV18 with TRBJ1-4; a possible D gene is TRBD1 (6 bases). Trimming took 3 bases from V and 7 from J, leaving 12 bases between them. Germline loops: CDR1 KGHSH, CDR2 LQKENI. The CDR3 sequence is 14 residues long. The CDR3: CASSPLGGPEKLFF. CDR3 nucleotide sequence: TGTGCCAGCTCACCCCTTGGGGGCCCTGAAAAACTGTTTTTT.

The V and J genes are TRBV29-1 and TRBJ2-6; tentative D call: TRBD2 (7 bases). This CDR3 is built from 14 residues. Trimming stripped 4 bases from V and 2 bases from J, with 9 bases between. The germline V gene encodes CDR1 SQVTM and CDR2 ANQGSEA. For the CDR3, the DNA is TGCAGCGTTGTAGGGGGGGCTGGGGCCAACGTCCTGACTTTC. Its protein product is CSVVGGAGANVLTF.